This T cell receptor (beta chain) comes out of a study of cytomegalovirus exposure and HLA in healthy donors. Germline V gene lookup returns CDR1 MRHNA and CDR2 SNTAGT. The CDR3 has 16 residues. V was clipped by 2 bases and J by 5 bases; unmatched bases: 7. General study points: CMV serostatus was the sole immune exposure data available.

Details on this clone: Its antigen is still unknown.

The PCR had 60 Vbeta and 13 Jbeta primers. This table comes from immunoSEQ multiplex PCR, and its TCRdb copy is limited to in-frame clones, with some not included. Of fewer than 200,000 clones listed, about 83% were seen once; the top ten hold 0.65% to 0.9%. Sequences were obtained from PBMCs. This TCR derives from a woman aged 30 to 39 in good health and CMV-seronegative. The chain links TRBV6-4 to TRBJ2-2, with 8 bases lining up with TRBD2. The CDR3 nucleotides are TGTGCCAGCAGTGACGACCCCGGGAGGGGAACCGGGGAGCTGTTTTTT. Its protein product is CASSDDPGRGTGELFF.